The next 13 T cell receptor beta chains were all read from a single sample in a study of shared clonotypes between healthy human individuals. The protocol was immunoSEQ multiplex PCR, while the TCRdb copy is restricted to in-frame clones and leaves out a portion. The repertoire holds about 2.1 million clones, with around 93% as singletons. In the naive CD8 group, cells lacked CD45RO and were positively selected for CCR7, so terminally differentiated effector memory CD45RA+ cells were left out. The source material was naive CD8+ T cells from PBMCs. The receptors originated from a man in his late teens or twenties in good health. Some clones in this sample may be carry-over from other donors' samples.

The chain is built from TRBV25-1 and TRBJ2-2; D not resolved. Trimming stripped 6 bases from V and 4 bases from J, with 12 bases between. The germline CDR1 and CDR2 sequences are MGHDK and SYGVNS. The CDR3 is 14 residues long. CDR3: CASRDPIFTGELFF. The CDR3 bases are TGTGCCAGCAGAGACCCCATTTTCACCGGGGAGCTGTTTTTT.

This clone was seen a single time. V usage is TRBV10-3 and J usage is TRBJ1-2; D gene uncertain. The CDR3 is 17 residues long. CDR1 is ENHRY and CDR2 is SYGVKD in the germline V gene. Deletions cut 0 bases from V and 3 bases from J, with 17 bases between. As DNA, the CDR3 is TGTGCCATCAGTGAGTCCACCCTAAGCGACGGACACTATGGCTACACCTTC. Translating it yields CAISESTLSDGHYGYTF.

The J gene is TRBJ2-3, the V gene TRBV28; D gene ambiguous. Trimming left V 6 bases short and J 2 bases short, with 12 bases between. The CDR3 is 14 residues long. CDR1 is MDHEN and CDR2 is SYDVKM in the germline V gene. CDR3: CASSVLLYTDTQYF. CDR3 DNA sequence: TGTGCCAGCAGCGTATTGCTGTACACAGATACGCAGTATTTT. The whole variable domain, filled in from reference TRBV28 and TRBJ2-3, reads DVKVTQSSRYLVKRTGEKVFLECVQDMDHENMFWYRQDPGLGLRLIYFSYDVKMKEKGDIPEGYSVSREKKERFSLILESASTNQTSMYLCASSVLLYTDTQYFGPGTRLTVL.

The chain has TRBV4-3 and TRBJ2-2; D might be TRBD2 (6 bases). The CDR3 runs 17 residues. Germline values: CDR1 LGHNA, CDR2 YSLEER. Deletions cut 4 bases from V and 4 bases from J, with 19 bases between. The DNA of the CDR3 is TGCGCCAGCAGCCTAGGGACTCTAGAGAGGGCCACCGGGGAGCTGTTTTTT. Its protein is CASSLGTLERATGELFF.

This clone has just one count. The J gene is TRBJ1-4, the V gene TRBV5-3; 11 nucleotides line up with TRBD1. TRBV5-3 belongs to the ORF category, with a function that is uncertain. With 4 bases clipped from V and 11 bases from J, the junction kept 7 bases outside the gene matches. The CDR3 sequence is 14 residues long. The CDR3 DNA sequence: TGTGCCAGAAGCCCCGGACAGGGGGCGGAGAAACTGTTTTTT. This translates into CARSPGQGAEKLFF.

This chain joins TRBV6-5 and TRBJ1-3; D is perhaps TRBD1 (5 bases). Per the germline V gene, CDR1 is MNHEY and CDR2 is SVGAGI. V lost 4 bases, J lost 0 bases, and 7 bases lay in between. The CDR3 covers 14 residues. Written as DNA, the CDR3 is TGTGCCAGCAGTTTTGGGGGCTCTGGAAACACCATATATTTT. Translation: CASSFGGSGNTIYF.

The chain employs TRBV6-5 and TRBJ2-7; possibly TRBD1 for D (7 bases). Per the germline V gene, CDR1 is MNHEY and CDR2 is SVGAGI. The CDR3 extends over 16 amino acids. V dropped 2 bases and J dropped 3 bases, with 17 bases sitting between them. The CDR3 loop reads CASSYRGEGGLYEQYF. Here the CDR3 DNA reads TGTGCCAGCAGTTACCGCGGGGAAGGGGGCCTCTACGAGCAGTACTTC.

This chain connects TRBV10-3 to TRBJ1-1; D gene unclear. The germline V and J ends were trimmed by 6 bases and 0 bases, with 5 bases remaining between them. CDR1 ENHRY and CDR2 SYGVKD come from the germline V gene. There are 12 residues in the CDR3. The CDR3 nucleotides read TGTGCCATCAGGCAGGTGAACACTGAAGCTTTCTTT. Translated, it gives CAIRQVNTEAFF.

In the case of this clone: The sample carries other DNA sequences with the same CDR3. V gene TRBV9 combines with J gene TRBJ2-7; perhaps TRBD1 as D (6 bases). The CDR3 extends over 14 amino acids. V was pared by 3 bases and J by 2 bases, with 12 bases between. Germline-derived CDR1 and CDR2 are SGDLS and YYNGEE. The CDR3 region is CASSERQDPYEQYF. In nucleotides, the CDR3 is TGTGCCAGCAGCGAGAGACAGGACCCCTACGAGCAGTACTTC.

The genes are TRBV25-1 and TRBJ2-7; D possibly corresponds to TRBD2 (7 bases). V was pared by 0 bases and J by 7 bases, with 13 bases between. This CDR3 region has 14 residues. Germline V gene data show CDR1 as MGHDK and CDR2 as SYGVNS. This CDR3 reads CASSEYWEGGEQYF. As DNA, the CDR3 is TGTGCCAGCAGTGAATATTGGGAGGGGGGGGAGCAGTACTTC.

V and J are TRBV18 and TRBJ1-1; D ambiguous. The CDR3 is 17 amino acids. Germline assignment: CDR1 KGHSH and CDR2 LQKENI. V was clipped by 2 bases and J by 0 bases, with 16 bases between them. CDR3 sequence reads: CASSPWSSYRMNTEAFF. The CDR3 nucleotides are TGTGCCAGCTCACCATGGTCTTCTTACAGAATGAACACTGAAGCTTTCTTT.

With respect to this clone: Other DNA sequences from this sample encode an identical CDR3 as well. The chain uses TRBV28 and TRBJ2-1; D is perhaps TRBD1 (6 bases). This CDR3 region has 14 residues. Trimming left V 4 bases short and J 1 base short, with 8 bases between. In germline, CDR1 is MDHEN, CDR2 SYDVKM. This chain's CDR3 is CASSSRGSYNEQFF. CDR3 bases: TGTGCCAGCAGTTCCAGGGGTTCCTACAATGAGCAGTTCTTC.

The CDR3 DNA reads as TGTGCCAGCAGCCAACCGTTCGACAGGGTCGGCACAGATACGCAGTATTTT. Translating it yields CASSQPFDRVGTDTQYF. The V gene is TRBV7-2, the J gene TRBJ2-3, with TRBD1 matching over 7 bases. J lost 1 base, V lost 5 bases, and 12 bases had no gene match. Germline CDR1 is SGHTA and CDR2 is FQGNSA. The CDR3 is 17 amino acids.